The 29 T cell receptor beta chains below were found in one sample sequenced in a study of blood T cell repertoires in COVID-19. Method: immunoSEQ multiplex PCR; TCRdb's copy keeps in-frame clones and lacks some. The sample lists 130,000 or so clones, around 84% occurring once. Material: peripheral blood. These receptors all come from a man aged 25 to 40 with COVID-19, enrolled during active disease.

The V call is TRBV10-3, the J call TRBJ1-2, with TRBD1 matching over 9 bases. The CDR3 is 14 residues long. The junction had 8 bases not matched to a gene; V was cut back by 7 bases and J by 5 bases. From germline, CDR1 is ENHRY and CDR2 SYGVKD. Here the CDR3 DNA reads TGTGCCATCAAAGGGACAGGGATAACTTATGGCTACACCTTC. This translates into CAIKGTGITYGYTF.

The genes are TRBV4-3 and TRBJ2-2; D may be TRBD1 (6 bases). CDR1 and CDR2 from the germline V gene are LGHNA and YSLEER. CDR3 length: 16 residues. V was shortened by 2 bases and J by 3 bases, with 13 bases between the two germline ends. Here the CDR3 DNA reads TGCGCCAGCAGCCAACGACCCGGGACACACACCGGGGAGCTGTTTTTT. Translated, it gives CASSQRPGTHTGELFF.

CDR3 DNA sequence: TGTGCCAGCAGCTTCGGCGGGAGGGATCAAGAGACCCAGTACTTC. This codes for CASSFGGRDQETQYF. V and J are TRBV5-4 and TRBJ2-5; 9 bases map to TRBD2. The V gene end was trimmed by 2 bases and the J gene end by 2 bases; junction bases not matched to a gene: 4. The CDR3 covers 15 residues. Germline V gene sequence: CDR1 SGHNT, CDR2 YYREEE (reference sequence).

The V and J genes are TRBV7-9 and TRBJ2-2; 12 bases agree with TRBD2. The CDR3 runs 17 residues. V lost 1 base, J lost 7 bases, and 7 bases stayed unmatched. Germline V gives CDR1 SEHNR, CDR2 FQNEAQ (reference sequence). The CDR3 nucleotides are TGTGCCAGCAGCTTAGGACTAGCGGGAGTATCGGGCGGGGAGCTGTTTTTT. It yields the protein CASSLGLAGVSGGELFF.

A few counts support this clone. The V gene is TRBV27, the J gene TRBJ1-2, with TRBD1 matching over 8 bases. CDR3 size: 16 residues. J was trimmed by 1 base and V by 5 bases; bases with no gene match: 9. CDR1 MNHEY and CDR2 SMNVEV come from the germline V gene (reference sequence). The CDR3 DNA is TGTGCCAGCAGTCCGACCGGGACAGGTTTTAACTATGGCTACACCTTC. Protein product: CASSPTGTGFNYGYTF.

The chain has TRBV29-1 and TRBJ2-7; 9 nucleotides align to TRBD1. Germline CDR1 SQVTM, CDR2 ANQGSEA. The CDR3 runs to 14 residues. The V segment lost 3 bases and the J segment 4 bases; nucleotides outside the gene matches: 7. The CDR3 sequence is CSVDRGQGGYEQYF. In DNA form, the CDR3 reads TGCAGCGTTGATCGGGGACAGGGAGGGTACGAGCAGTACTTC.

The chain uses TRBV5-1 and TRBJ2-1; D is uncertain. CDR3 length: 15 amino acids. V dropped 0 bases and J dropped 9 bases, with 16 bases sitting between them. The germline CDR1 and CDR2 sequences are SGHRS and YFSETQ. The CDR3 loop is CASSLARVLDGEQFF. The CDR3 bases are TGCGCCAGCAGCTTGGCTAGAGTTTTAGACGGTGAGCAGTTCTTC.

This chain uses TRBV11-2 with TRBJ2-5; TRBD1 might be the D (5 bases). CDR1 and CDR2 from the germline V gene are SGHAT and FQNNGV. The germline V and J ends were trimmed by 3 bases and 7 bases, with 9 bases remaining between them. The CDR3 spans 12 residues. CDR3 DNA sequence: TGTGCCAGCAGCTTTGCGGACATGACCCAGTACTTC. This encodes CASSFADMTQYF.

The chain combines TRBV7-9 with TRBJ2-7; 16 bases agree with TRBD2. This CDR3 contains 17 residues. V lost 4 bases and J lost 4; bases outside the gene matches: 7. Germline CDR1 and CDR2: SEHNR and FQNEAQ (reference sequence). The CDR3 region has the DNA TGTGCCAGCAGCTCCCAGGGACTAGCGGGAGGGACGTACGAGCAGTACTTC. Residues: CASSSQGLAGGTYEQYF.

V gene TRBV5-4 combines with J gene TRBJ2-7; 12 bases agree with TRBD1. Germline loops: CDR1 SGHNT, CDR2 YYREEE (reference sequence). V shed 6 bases, J shed 3 bases, and the junction held 4 bases outside the gene matches. CDR3 length: 14 amino acids. CDR3 nucleotide sequence: TGTGCCAGCACCCGGGACAGGGGGCTCTACGAGCAGTACTTC. It specifies CASTRDRGLYEQYF.

The genes are TRBV24-1 and TRBJ2-3; D may be TRBD2 (5 bases). The CDR3 has 14 amino acids. Per germline, CDR1 KGHDR and CDR2 SFDVKD. V gave up 4 bases and J gave up 4 bases, with 11 bases separating them. The CDR3 DNA reads TGTGCCACCAGTGAGGCCACTAGGCCAGATACGCAGTATTTT. Protein: CATSEATRPDTQYF.

This clone was detected ten times or more. V and J are TRBV6-1 and TRBJ2-5, with 10 bases identical to TRBD2. The germline V gene has CDR1 MNHNS and CDR2 SASEGT. The CDR3 loop spans 17 amino acids. V dropped 1 base and J dropped 5; count of bases not matched to a gene: 10. The CDR3 region has the DNA TGTGCCAGCAGTGAAGAGCTAGCGGGAGTAGGGGGTGAGACCCAGTACTTC. Amino acid sequence: CASSEELAGVGGETQYF.

J is TRBJ1-5 and V is TRBV6-5, with D unresolved. The V gene lost 7 bases and the J gene lost 0 bases, with 13 bases spanning the gap. This CDR3 spans 15 amino acids. The germline V gene has CDR1 MNHEY and CDR2 SVGAGI. CDR3 DNA sequence: TGTGCCAGCAAGATTTCCGGAGATAGCAATCAGCCCCAGCATTTT. This translates into CASKISGDSNQPQHF.

About this clone: One end of the junction fails to match germline, which may point to a read error. The rearrangement joins TRBV30 to TRBJ2-7; D call uncertain. The CDR3 spans 12 residues. CDR1 and CDR2 from the germline V gene are GTSNPN and SVGIG (reference sequence). In DNA form, the CDR3 reads TGTGCCTGGAGCCCCCACACGGGTCGAAGAAGTTTC. Protein: CAWSPHTGRRSF. The full variable domain, completed using reference TRBV30 and TRBJ2-7, is SQTIHQWPATLVQPVGSPLSLECTVEGTSNPNLYWYRQAAGRGLQLLFYSVGIGQISSEVPQNLSASRPQDRQFILSSKKLLLSDSGFYLCAWSPHTGRRSFGPGTRLTVT.

With regard to this clone: The sample has other DNA sequences that encode this CDR3 too. The chain uses TRBV20-1 and TRBJ1-6; D is unresolved. The germline V gene encodes CDR1 DFQATT and CDR2 SNEGSKA (reference sequence). Between the trimmed V and J ends, which lost 6 bases and 0 bases, there was a span of 15 bases. This CDR3 is 16 amino acids long. The DNA of the CDR3 is TGCAGTGCCAGTCGGTCACCAAGCTCCTATAATTCACCCCTCCACTTT. Encoded protein: CSASRSPSSYNSPLHF.

The chain uses TRBV21-1 and TRBJ1-1. TRBV21-1 is a pseudogene segment. The CDR3 loop spans 12 amino acids. The CDR3 spells CARAGKNTEAFF. DNA for the CDR3: TGTGCCAGAGCGGGCAAGAACACTGAAGCTTTCTTT.

The rearrangement links TRBV3-1 (or the pseudogene TRBV3-2) to TRBJ2-5; 8 bases are shared with TRBD1. CDR1 LGHDT and CDR2 YNNKEL come from the germline V gene (reference sequence). The CDR3 is 15 residues long. V trimming: 3 bases; J trimming: 1 base; junction bases outside the gene matches: 4. CDR3 loop: CASSQGQEFQETQYF. In DNA, the CDR3 is TGTGCCAGCAGCCAGGGACAGGAATTCCAAGAGACCCAGTACTTC.

V and J are TRBV10-3 and TRBJ2-7; TRBD1 aligns across 9 bases. The J segment lost 5 bases and the V segment lost 6 bases, leaving 5 bases of the junction unmatched. The germline gives CDR1 ENHRY, CDR2 SYGVKD. This CDR3 has 13 residues. The CDR3 spells CAIRDRGSNEQYF. The CDR3 nucleotides read TGTGCCATCAGGGACAGGGGATCCAACGAGCAGTACTTC.

The chain joins TRBV18 to TRBJ1-1; D might be TRBD1 (5 bases). Per germline, CDR1 KGHSH and CDR2 LQKENI. Between the trimmed V and J ends, which lost 1 base and 3 bases, there was a span of 9 bases. This CDR3 region has 14 residues. CDR3 sequence (DNA): TGTGCCAGCTCACCACGGCGGGGCGACACTGAAGCTTTCTTT. Its translation: CASSPRRGDTEAFF.

The J gene is TRBJ1-2, the V gene TRBV5-6; 7 bases map to TRBD1. The CDR3 is 15 residues long. Germline V gene sequence: CDR1 SGHDT, CDR2 YYEEEE. Germline trimming cut 3 bases from V and 2 bases from J; bases unmatched to any gene: 7. CDR3 protein: CASSYRGYLNYGYTF. The CDR3 DNA reads TGTGCCAGCAGCTACAGGGGTTATTTAAACTATGGCTACACCTTC.

The chain employs TRBV6-4 and TRBJ2-5; D is uncertain. Germline CDR1 is MRHNA and CDR2 is SNTAGT. Trimming removed 4 bases at V and 5 bases at J, with 11 bases between. The CDR3 is 13 amino acids. CDR3 region: CASSVTASETQYF. In DNA, the CDR3 is TGTGCCAGCAGTGTAACTGCCTCCGAGACCCAGTACTTC.

This chain connects TRBV2 to TRBJ2-5; 8 bases are shared with TRBD1. Germline V CDR1 and CDR2: SNHLY, FYNNEI. The CDR3 sequence is 13 residues long. V was pared by 4 bases and J by 4 bases, with 2 bases of the junction left unmatched. Here the CDR3 reads CASSGGTGETQYF. The CDR3, as DNA: TGTGCCAGCAGTGGGGGGACAGGAGAGACCCAGTACTTC.

This clone was recorded only once. The chain is built from TRBV28 and TRBJ1-5; D not resolved. CDR3 length equals 14 residues. V was pared by 8 bases and J by 0 bases, with 11 bases between. Looked up from germline, CDR1 is MDHEN and CDR2 is SYDVKM. CDR3 amino acids: CASFPVISNQPQHF. In DNA, the CDR3 is TGTGCCAGCTTCCCGGTGATTAGCAATCAGCCCCAGCATTTT.

The J gene is TRBJ2-3, the V gene TRBV27; unclear D gene. Germline CDR1 MNHEY, CDR2 SMNVEV (reference sequence). The CDR3 is 12 amino acids. V shed 5 bases and J shed 2 bases, with 5 bases lying between them. In DNA, the CDR3 is TGTGCCAGCAGTCAGTACACAGATACGCAGTATTTT. Amino acid sequence: CASSQYTDTQYF.

The chain is built from TRBV10-2 and TRBJ2-1; 8 nucleotides line up with TRBD2. The ends lost 11 bases at V and 0 bases at J; junction bases unmatched: 9. This CDR3 spans 15 amino acids. The V gene's germline CDR1 is WSHSY and CDR2 SAAADI. The CDR3, as DNA: TGCGCCGGGGGATTCACTAGCGGCTCCTACAATGAGCAGTTCTTC. Protein: CAGGFTSGSYNEQFF.

This chain joins TRBV5-1 and TRBJ1-3; D is undetermined. The CDR3 extends over 16 amino acids. Per germline, CDR1 SGHRS and CDR2 YFSETQ. With 0 bases removed from V and 3 bases from J, the gap between germline ends came to 13 bases. The CDR3 region has the DNA TGCGCCAGCAGCTTGGGAGCGCCGGATGATGGAAACACCATATATTTT. This gives the protein CASSLGAPDDGNTIYF.

This rearrangement joins TRBV5-5 to TRBJ2-6, with 7 bases fitting TRBD1. The germline V gene has CDR1 SGHKS and CDR2 YYEKEE (reference sequence). This CDR3 is 17 amino acids long. V lost 9 bases and J lost 2; bases outside the gene matches: 14. CDR3 protein: CATNPTGFKTGANVLTF. The CDR3 nucleotides read TGTGCCACCAACCCGACAGGGTTTAAAACTGGGGCCAACGTCCTGACTTTC.

This chain connects TRBV19 to TRBJ2-3, with D perhaps TRBD1 (8 bases). The germline CDR1 and CDR2 sequences are LNHDA and SQIVND (reference sequence). This CDR3 contains 14 residues. Trimming took off 7 bases at V and 4 bases at J, with 15 bases between the two ends. The CDR3 sequence: CASKGGTGADTQYF. The DNA for the CDR3 is TGTGCCAGTAAGGGGGGGACAGGAGCAGATACGCAGTATTTT.

V usage is TRBV5-6 and J usage is TRBJ2-7, with 8 positions matching TRBD1. Germline assignment: CDR1 SGHDT and CDR2 YYEEEE. The CDR3 runs 16 residues. V shed 2 bases and J 7 bases; nucleotides not matched to a gene: 14. In DNA, the CDR3 is TGTGCCAGCAGCTTATGGGTTGGGACAGGCCCCTCGGAGCAGTACTTC. This sequence encodes CASSLWVGTGPSEQYF.